One TCR beta chain is described in this entry. Its antigen is still unknown. The sample is drawn from a study of OX40 agonist ivuxolimab in advanced cancers. At the level of the study: Of mixed ages from about 20 to 80 and averaging around 60 years, the group was almost 85% male. The study's findings and limits: Clonal expansion was among the lowest in partial responders at 0.1-3.0 mg/kg, especially CD8+. Still undetermined is the antigen specificity of the expanded peripheral T cells. Some patients who did not respond also had low normalized T-cell clonal expansion.

Repertoires were generated with immunoSEQ multiplex PCR, while TCRdb's copy carries only in-frame clones and drops some. The sample gives about 77,000 clones, 80% to 90% of which show up once; 0.76% is in the top ten. This TCR derives from an adult with an advanced solid tumor such as melanoma, head and neck, liver or kidney cancer. The sequenced sample was CD4+ or CD8+ T cells sorted from blood, obtained in a trial of the OX40 agonist ivuxolimab.

The CDR3 coding sequence is TGCAGCGTTGAAGGACAGACTGAAGCTTTCTTT. This encodes CSVEGQTEAFF. The chain employs TRBV29-1 and TRBJ1-1; TRBD1 might be the D (5 bases). The CDR3 consists of 11 residues. V was cut by 1 base and J by 5 bases, with 5 bases left in between. Germline V gene lookup returns CDR1 SQVTM and CDR2 ANQGSEA.